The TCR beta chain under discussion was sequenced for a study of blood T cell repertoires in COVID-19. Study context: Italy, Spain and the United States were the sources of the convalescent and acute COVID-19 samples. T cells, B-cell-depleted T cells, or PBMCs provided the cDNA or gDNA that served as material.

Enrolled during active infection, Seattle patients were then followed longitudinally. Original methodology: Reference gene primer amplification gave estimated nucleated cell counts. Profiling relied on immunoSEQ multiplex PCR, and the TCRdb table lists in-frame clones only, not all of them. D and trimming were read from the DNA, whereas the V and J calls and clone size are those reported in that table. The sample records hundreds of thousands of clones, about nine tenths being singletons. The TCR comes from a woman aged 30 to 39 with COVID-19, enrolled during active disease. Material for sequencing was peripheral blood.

This chain's CDR3 is CASSRGRMSYEQYF. Written as DNA, the CDR3 is TGTGCCAGCTCGCGGGGAAGGATGTCCTACGAGCAGTACTTC. This chain uses TRBV2 with TRBJ2-7, with D perhaps matching TRBD2 (6 bases). Germline CDR1 is SNHLY and CDR2 is FYNNEI. Between the trimmed V and J ends, which lost 8 bases and 1 base, there was a span of 15 bases. The CDR3 runs 14 residues.